The T cell receptor beta chain described here comes from a study of T cells after yellow fever vaccination (dated by TCRdb to about 2019). Background for the entire study: The SMART-Seq v4 Ultra Low Input RNA kit was used to prepare libraries from fractions with low cell numbers. Blood samples were taken at several timepoints before and after primary and secondary immunization, and bulk PBMC replicates and cell subsets were isolated. Two healthy male donors, one aged 18 to 30 and one aged 30 to 40 years, made up the cohort. To follow T-cell clones before and after both primary and booster YFV17D yellow fever vaccination, bulk TCR alpha and beta repertoires underwent longitudinal sequencing. Paper-wide results and their limitations: Because only a couple of donors were included in the study, the extent to which the findings can be generalized is limited. A small share of clonotypes occurred in both CD4 and CD8 compartments, likely arising from convergent recombination. Computational filtering was required because FACS-sorted repertoires could contain abundant contaminating clonotypes from the bulk population. Compared with the primary T-cell response, the secondary T-cell response was weaker but faster, peaking on day 5 rather than day 15. Most clones expanded after primary vaccination were re-detected after the booster (almost 98% of CD4 and approximately 85% of CD8), suggesting broad memory maintenance.

The treatment or condition label corresponds to: live attenuated yellow fever vaccine strain. At every blood-draw timepoint, two biological replicates of bulk PBMCs were collected. A standard Ficoll-Paque protocol was used to isolate PBMCs from peripheral blood. TriZol was used to extract RNA from bulk PBMCs, from CD4 and CD8 fractions, and from dextramer-positive and dextramer-negative fractions. From a lookup of the germline V gene (reference sequence), CDR1 and CDR2 are DFQATT and SNEGSKA. The CDR3 has 14 amino acids, counting the end cysteine and phenylalanine. Only CDR3 DNA remains: 42 bases, in frame from the first base. In the case of this clonotype: No antigen is known for it. Base qualities are not recorded, but no much larger clone differs from it by a single base.

Synthesis of TCR cDNA relied on 5'RACE template switching, a step that introduced a universal primer site along with unique molecular identifiers. Priming for cDNA synthesis came from both the TCR alpha and TCR beta constant segments. Library amplification used two PCR steps, and the second PCR step added sample barcodes and sequencing adapters. Sequencing of libraries was performed on Illumina HiSeq 2500 (2x100 bp) or NovaSeq (2x150 bp). The source study handled its data this way. MIGEC handled demultiplexing of reads and collapsing into UMI consensus sequences, while MiXCR performed V(D)J alignment. Vaccine-responding clonotypes were identified with edgeR using replicate PBMC samples, with FDR below 0.01 and a log2 fold change above 5 up to day 15 being required. Each bulk clonotype was labeled CD4 or CD8 based on which sequenced repertoire, CD4 or CD8, contained the clonotype at higher abundance. The public reads were run again by TCRdb, first through fastp at Q25 and then through MiXCR, and only productive beta chains were kept. Rows matching on CDR3 protein sequence are summarized as one entry with the most common DNA and genes. The V and J calls, along with clone size, are taken from TCRdb and not from the paper's own processing. The sample includes 620,000 or so distinct CDR3 sequences, with around an eighth observed a single time. Just under 15% of the sample belongs to the ten largest clones.

The clonotype was recovered from a man younger than 40 who received the YFV17D yellow fever vaccine. The chain employs TRBV20-1 and TRBJ1-6; TRBD1 is a possible D gene, resting on 6 matching bases. The starting material was PBMCs, obtained on the day of the yellow fever booster vaccination. The DNA sequence is TGCAGCCCGGGCCTCATAGGGGGTAATTCACCCCTCCACTTT. This gives the protein CSPGLIGGNSPLHF.